This record covers a single TCR beta chain. Its target is unknown. In germline, CDR1 is SGHAT, CDR2 FQNNGV. The CDR3 loop spans 15 amino acids. V lost 3 bases to trimming and J lost 3 bases; unmatched junction nucleotides: 5. This sample was taken from a study of shared clonotypes between healthy human individuals. Study-level information: For every donor, three CD4 naive, three CD4 memory, two CD8 naive and one CD8 memory plates were used.

Profiled with immunoSEQ multiplex PCR; TCRdb holds only in-frame clones, not every one. The table records about 2.4 million clones, around nine tenths of them present only once. A CD45RA-negative memory subset and a CD45RA+ naive subset were separated from the CD4+ cells. Findings and caveats of the study: Non-shared clonotypes had lower generation probabilities than those shared by all four donors. Sampling covered blood only; tissue repertoires likely differ.

The V and J genes are TRBV11-2 and TRBJ2-7; TRBD1 aligns across 10 bases. This clonotype originated in a man aged 18 to 29 in good health. The sample consisted of naive CD4+ T cells sorted from blood. Subset indicated: CD45RA+ positively selected. CDR3 nucleotide sequence: TGTGCCAGCAGCTTGGACAGGGGGAAACTCTACGAGCAGTACTTC. Its protein is CASSLDRGKLYEQYF. Full variable domain (remainder filled in from reference TRBV11-2 and TRBJ2-7): EAGVAQSPRYKIIEKRQSVAFWCNPISGHATLYWYQQILGQGPKLLIQFQNNGVVDDSQLPKDRFSAERLKGVDSTLKIQPAKLEDSAVYLCASSLDRGKLYEQYFGPGTRLTVT.